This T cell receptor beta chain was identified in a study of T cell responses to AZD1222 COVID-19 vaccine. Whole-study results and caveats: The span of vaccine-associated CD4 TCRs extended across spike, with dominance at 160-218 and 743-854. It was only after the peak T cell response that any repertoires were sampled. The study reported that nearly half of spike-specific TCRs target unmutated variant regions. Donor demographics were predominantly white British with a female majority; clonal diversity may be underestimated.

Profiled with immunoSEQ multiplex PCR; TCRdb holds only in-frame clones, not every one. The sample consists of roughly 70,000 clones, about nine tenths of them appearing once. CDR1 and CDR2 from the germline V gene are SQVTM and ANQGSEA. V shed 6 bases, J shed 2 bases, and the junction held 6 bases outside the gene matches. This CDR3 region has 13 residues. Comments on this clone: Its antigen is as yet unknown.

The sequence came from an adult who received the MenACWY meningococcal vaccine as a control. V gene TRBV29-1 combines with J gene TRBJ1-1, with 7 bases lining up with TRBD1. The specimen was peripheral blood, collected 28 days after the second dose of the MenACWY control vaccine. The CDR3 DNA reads TGCAGCGTATCAGGGGGGCTCAACACTGAAGCTTTCTTT. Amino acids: CSVSGGLNTEAFF.